The entry that follows covers one T cell receptor beta chain sequence. Antigen: not known. The sample originates from a study of cytomegalovirus exposure and HLA in healthy donors. Study results and caveats: Per published accounts, TCR beta sequences correctly predicted the HLA-A and HLA-B alleles of most subjects.

Vbeta (60) and Jbeta (13) primers were used in the PCR. Sequencing used immunoSEQ multiplex PCR; TCRdb keeps in-frame clones, though not all of them. The sample has approximately 90,000 clones; approximately 80% are singletons. The clonotype comes from a woman between 35 and 50 years old in good health and CMV-seronegative. Sequencing input: PBMCs.

CDR3 DNA sequence: TGTGCCAGCTCACCGGACAGGAGCAATCAGCCCCAGCATTTT. As protein: CASSPDRSNQPQHF. This chain links TRBV18 with TRBJ1-5; 7 bases match TRBD1. V shed 3 bases and J 1 base; nucleotides not matched to a gene: 0. Germline V lookup: CDR1 KGHSH, CDR2 LQKENI. The CDR3 runs to 14 residues.